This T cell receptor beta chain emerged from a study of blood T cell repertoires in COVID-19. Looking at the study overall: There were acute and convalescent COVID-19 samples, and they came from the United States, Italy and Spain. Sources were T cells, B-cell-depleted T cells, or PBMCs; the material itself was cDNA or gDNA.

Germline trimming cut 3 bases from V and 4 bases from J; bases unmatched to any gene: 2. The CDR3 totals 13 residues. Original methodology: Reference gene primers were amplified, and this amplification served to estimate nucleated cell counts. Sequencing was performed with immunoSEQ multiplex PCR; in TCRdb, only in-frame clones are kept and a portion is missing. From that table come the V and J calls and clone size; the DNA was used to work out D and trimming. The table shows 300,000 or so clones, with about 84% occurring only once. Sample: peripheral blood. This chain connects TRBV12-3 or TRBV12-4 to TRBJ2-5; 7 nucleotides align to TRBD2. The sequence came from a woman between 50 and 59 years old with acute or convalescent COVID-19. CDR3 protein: CASSLRGRETQYF. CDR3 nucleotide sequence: TGTGCCAGCAGTTTGCGGGGGAGAGAGACCCAGTACTTC.